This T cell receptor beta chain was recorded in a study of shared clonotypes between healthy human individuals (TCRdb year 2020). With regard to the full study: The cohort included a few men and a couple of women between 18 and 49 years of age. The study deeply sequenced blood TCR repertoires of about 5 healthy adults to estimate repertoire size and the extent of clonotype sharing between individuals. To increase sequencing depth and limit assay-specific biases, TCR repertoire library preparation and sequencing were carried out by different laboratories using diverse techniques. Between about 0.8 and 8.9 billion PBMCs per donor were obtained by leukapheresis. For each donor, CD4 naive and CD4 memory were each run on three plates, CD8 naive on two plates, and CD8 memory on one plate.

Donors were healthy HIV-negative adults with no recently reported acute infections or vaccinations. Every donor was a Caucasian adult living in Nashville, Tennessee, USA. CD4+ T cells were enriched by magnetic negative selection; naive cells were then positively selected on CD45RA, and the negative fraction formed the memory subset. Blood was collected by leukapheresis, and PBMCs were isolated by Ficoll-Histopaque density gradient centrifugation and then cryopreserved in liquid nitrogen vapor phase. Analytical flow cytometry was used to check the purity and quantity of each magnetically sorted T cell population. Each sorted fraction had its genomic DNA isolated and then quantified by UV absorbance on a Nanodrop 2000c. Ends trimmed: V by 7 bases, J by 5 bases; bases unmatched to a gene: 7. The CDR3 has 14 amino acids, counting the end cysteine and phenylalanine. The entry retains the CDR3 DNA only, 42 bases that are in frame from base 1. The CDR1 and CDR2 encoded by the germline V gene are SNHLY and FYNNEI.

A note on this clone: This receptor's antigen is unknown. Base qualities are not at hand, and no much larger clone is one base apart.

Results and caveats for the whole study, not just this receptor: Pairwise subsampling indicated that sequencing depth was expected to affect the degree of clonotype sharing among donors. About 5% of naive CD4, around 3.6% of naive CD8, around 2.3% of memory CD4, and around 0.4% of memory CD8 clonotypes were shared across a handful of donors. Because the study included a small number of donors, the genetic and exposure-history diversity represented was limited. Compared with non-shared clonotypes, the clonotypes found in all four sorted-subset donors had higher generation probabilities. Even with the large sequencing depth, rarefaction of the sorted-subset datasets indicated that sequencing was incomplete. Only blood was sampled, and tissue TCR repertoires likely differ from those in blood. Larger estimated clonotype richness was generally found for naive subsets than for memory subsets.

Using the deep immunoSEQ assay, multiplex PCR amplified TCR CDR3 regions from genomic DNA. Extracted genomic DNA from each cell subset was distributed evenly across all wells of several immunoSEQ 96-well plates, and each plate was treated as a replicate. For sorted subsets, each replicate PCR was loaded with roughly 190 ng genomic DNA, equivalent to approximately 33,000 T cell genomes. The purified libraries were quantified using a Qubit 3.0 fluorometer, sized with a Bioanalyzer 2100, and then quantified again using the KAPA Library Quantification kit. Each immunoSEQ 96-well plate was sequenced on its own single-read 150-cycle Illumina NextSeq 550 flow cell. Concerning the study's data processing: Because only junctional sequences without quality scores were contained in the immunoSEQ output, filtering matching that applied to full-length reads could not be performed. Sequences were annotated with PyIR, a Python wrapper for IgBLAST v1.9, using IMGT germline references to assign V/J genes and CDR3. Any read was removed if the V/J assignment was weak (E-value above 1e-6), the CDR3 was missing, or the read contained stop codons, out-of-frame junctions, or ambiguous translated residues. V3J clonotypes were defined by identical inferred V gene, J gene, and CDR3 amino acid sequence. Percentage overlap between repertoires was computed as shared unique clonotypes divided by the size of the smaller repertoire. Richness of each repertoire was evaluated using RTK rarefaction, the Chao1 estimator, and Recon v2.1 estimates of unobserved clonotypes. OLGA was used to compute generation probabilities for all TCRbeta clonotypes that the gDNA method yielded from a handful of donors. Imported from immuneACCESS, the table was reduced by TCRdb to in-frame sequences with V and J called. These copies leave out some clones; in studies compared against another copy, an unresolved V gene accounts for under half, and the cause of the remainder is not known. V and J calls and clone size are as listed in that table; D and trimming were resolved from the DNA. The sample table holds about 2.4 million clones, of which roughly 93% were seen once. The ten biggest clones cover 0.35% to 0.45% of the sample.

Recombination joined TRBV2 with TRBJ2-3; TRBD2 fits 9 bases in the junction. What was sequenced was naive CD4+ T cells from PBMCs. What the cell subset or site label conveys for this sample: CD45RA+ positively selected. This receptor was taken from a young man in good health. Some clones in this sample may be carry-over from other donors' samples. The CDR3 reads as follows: CASISGLARDTQYF. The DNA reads TGTGCCAGCATTTCGGGACTAGCACGAGATACGCAGTATTTT.